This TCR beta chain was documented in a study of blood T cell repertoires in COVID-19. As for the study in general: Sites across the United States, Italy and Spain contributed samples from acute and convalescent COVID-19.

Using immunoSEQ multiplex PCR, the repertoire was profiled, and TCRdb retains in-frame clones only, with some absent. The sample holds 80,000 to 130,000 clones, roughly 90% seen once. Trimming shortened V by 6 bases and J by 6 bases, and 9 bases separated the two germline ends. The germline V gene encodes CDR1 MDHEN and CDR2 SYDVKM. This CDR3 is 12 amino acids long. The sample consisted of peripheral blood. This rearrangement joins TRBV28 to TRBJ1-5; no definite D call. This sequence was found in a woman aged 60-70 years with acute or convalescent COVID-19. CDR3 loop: CASRSGSQPQHF. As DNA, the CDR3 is TGTGCCAGCAGGTCGGGGAGTCAGCCCCAGCATTTT. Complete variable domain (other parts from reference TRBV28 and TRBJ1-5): DVKVTQSSRYLVKRTGEKVFLECVQDMDHENMFWYRQDPGLGLRLIYFSYDVKMKEKGDIPEGYSVSREKKERFSLILESASTNQTSMYLCASRSGSQPQHFGDGTRLSIL.